These T cell receptor beta chains were read from a single sample in a study of graft-versus-host responses after intestinal transplantation. Here immunoSEQ multiplex PCR was the method, and the copy in TCRdb shows in-frame clones only, minus some. This sample carries about 120,000 clones, 85% to 95% of them seen once, and the ten largest clones take roughly 3.5%. Their antigens are not known. The input for sequencing was unstimulated CD8+ T cells sorted from spleen or lymph node cells, taken before intestinal transplant. These receptors originate from a human donor who received an intestinal transplant. The CDR3 runs from the conserved cysteine through the conserved F or W. Fields, in order: clone size, J gene, V gene, D gene, CDR3 protein, CDR3 DNA. A D gene is named only where the DNA matches it firmly. Where a row states a size, it is once, few, many or the class of an expanded clone; other rows omit it.

>NA|TRBJ1-3|TRBV9|TRBD1
CASSPIGGENTIYF
TGTGCCAGCAGCCCGATAGGGGGCGAAAACACCATATATTTT
>NA|TRBJ2-7|TRBV4-1|TRBD1
CASSPVQGQPYEQYF
TGCGCCAGCAGCCCGGTCCAGGGACAGCCCTACGAGCAGTACTTC
>NA|TRBJ1-3|TRBV30|NA
CAWSVGRVWRNTIYF
TGTGCCTGGAGTGTCGGCAGGGTCTGGAGAAACACCATATATTTT
>NA|TRBJ2-7|TRBV4-1|TRBD1
CASSQGTGYEQYF
TGCGCCAGCAGCCAGGGGACAGGCTACGAGCAGTACTTC
>NA|TRBJ2-2|TRBV28|TRBD1
CASSWTGVSPGELFF
TGTGCCAGCTCCTGGACAGGGGTGAGTCCCGGGGAGCTGTTTTTT
>NA|TRBJ2-7|TRBV28|NA
CAINPISAGSYEQYF
TGTGCCATCAACCCGATCTCCGCGGGTTCCTACGAGCAGTACTTC
>NA|TRBJ2-1|TRBV9|NA
CASSVEGGIAYNEQFF
TGTGCCAGCAGCGTAGAGGGCGGGATTGCCTACAATGAGCAGTTCTTC
>NA|TRBJ2-5|TRBV14|NA
CASSQRQGRGETQYF
TGTGCCAGCAGCCAAAGACAGGGGAGGGGAGAGACCCAGTACTTC
>once|TRBJ2-1|TRBV7-7|TRBD2
CASSLAASGSGYEQFF
TGTGCTAGCAGCTTAGCGGCTAGCGGGAGCGGGTATGAGCAGTTCTTC
>NA|TRBJ1-1|TRBV28|TRBD1
CASSPGTGDTEAFF
TGTGCCAGCAGTCCCGGGACAGGGGACACTGAAGCTTTCTTT
>NA|TRBJ2-7|TRBV10-3|NA
CAIRRTARGESSYEQYF
TGTGCCATCAGACGGACAGCCCGTGGGGAGAGCTCCTACGAGCAGTACTTC
>NA|TRBJ2-1|TRBV9|NA
CASSPWEDYSYNEQFF
TGTGCCAGCAGCCCCTGGGAGGACTACTCCTACAATGAGCAGTTCTTC
>NA|TRBJ2-7|TRBV5-5|NA
CASSLAAGAYEQYF
TGTGCCAGCAGCTTGGCTGCCGGAGCCTACGAGCAGTACTTC
>NA|TRBJ1-5|TRBV19|NA
CASKDGRRDNQPQHF
TGTGCCAGTAAAGATGGGCGAAGGGACAATCAGCCCCAGCATTTT
>NA|TRBJ2-7|TRBV6-4|TRBD1
CASSAGTGSYEQYF
TGTGCCAGCAGCGCCGGGACAGGTTCCTACGAGCAGTACTTC
>NA|TRBJ1-5|TRBV27|NA
CASSVGVGRGQPQHF
TGTGCCAGCAGTGTCGGAGTTGGTCGTGGACAGCCCCAGCATTTT
>NA|TRBJ2-7|TRBV27|NA
CATHRGVDEQYF
TGTGCCACCCACCGCGGGGTTGACGAGCAGTACTTC
>NA|TRBJ2-3|TRBV9|TRBD2
CASSVESGRSTDTQYF
TGTGCCAGCAGCGTAGAAAGCGGGAGGAGCACAGATACGCAGTATTTT
>NA|TRBJ1-1|TRBV10-2|NA
CASSDGGVEAFF
TGCGCCAGCAGTGACGGGGGAGTCGAGGCTTTCTTT
>NA|TRBJ2-6|TRBV4-1|NA
CASSQAYRENSGANVLTF
TGCGCCAGCAGCCAAGCGTACAGGGAAAACTCTGGGGCCAACGTCCTGACTTTC
>NA|TRBJ2-7|TRBV7-9|NA
CASSLVGRGGYEQYF
TGTGCCAGCAGCTTAGTAGGGAGGGGGGGCTACGAGCAGTACTTC
>once|TRBJ2-1|TRBV7-9|NA
CASSFGEQFF
TGTGCCAGCAGCTTTGGTGAGCAGTTCTTC
>NA|TRBJ1-1|TRBV4-1|NA
CASSQRLTVTTEAFF
TGCGCCAGCAGCCAACGACTAACCGTGACCACTGAAGCTTTCTTT
>NA|TRBJ2-2|TRBV11-2|NA
CASSLTGTYTGELFF
TGTGCCAGCAGCTTGACCGGGACATACACCGGGGAGCTGTTTTTT
>NA|TRBJ1-4|TRBV27|TRBD1
CASSLSGGGRKLFF
TGTGCCAGCAGTTTATCAGGGGGCGGCCGAAAACTGTTTTTT
>NA|TRBJ2-7|TRBV7-9|TRBD2
CASSSWTSGRIEQYF
TGTGCCAGCAGCAGCTGGACTAGCGGGAGAATCGAGCAGTACTTC